This TCR beta chain was sequenced for a study of beta chain features in type 1 diabetes. Every bit of the isolated RNA underwent reverse transcription, so sequencing read expressed TCRB transcripts. The protocol was immunoSEQ multiplex PCR, while the TCRdb copy is restricted to in-frame clones and leaves out a portion. Here the sample spans around 200,000 clones, around an eighth being singletons. Study-level results: VDJ junctions from type 1 diabetes patients carried fewer insertions and larger deletions. Shorter TCRB CDR3s, moderately but significantly so, marked every one of the four CD4+ subsets in Type 1 diabetes patients.

About this clone itself: The antigen remains unidentified.

Blood was collected once per donor into heparin, averaging about 120 mL. Each of the CD4+ naive, central memory, regulatory and stem cell-like memory populations was sorted via CD45RO/CCR7/CD25/CD127/CD95/CD27. The receptor was derived from a woman aged 18-29 years in good health. The material sequenced was central memory CD4+ T cells from blood.

CDR3 sequence (DNA): TGTGCCAGCTCCGCTAGCGGGTCTCCCACAGATACGCAGTATTTT. Translation gives CASSASGSPTDTQYF. V gene TRBV2 combines with J gene TRBJ2-3; the match to TRBD2 covers 8 bases. CDR1 is SNHLY, CDR2 FYNNEI, per germline. V was pared by 8 bases and J by 2 bases, with 9 bases of the junction left unmatched. There are 15 residues in the CDR3.